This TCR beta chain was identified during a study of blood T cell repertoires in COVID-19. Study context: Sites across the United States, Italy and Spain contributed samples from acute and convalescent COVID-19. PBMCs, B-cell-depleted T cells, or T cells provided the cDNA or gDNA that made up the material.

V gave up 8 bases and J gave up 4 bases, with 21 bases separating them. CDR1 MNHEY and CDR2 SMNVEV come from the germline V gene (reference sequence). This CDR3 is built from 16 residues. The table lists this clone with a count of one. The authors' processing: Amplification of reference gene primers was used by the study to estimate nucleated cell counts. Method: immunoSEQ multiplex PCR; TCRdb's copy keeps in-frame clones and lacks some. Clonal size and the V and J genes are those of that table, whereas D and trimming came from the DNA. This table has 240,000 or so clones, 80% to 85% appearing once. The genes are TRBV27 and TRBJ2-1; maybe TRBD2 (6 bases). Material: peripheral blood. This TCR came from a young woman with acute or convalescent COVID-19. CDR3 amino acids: CASQAGRGRWYNEQFF. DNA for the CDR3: TGTGCCAGCCAAGCTGGTCGAGGGAGGTGGTACAATGAGCAGTTCTTC.